These T cell receptor beta chains were read from a single sample in a study of T-cell memory formation after mild COVID-19. TCRdb called the 5' RACE reads again in MiXCR, with one record for every CDR3 protein. The top ten hold under 2.5% of the sample, which has fewer than 250,000 distinct CDR3 sequences, approximately 15% seen once. The specimen sequenced was PBMCs or a T cell subset sorted from them (not recorded which). All receptors derive from an adult woman who had mild COVID-19 (a few samples of this study predate the infection). Cell type and time point are not known. The CDR3 runs from the conserved cysteine through the conserved F or W. The D gene is left open where the match is weak. A row's size may be missing; if present it is once, few, many or a size class.

clone size	J gene	V gene	D gene	CDR3 protein	CDR3 DNA
-	TRBJ2-1	TRBV12-5	-	CASGSYGVDEQFF	TGTGCTAGTGGTTCCTACGGGGTGGATGAGCAGTTCTTC
few	TRBJ2-5	TRBV28	TRBD2	CASVKSLPKRGQETQYF	TGTGCCAGCGTTAAATCCCTTCCTAAGCGGGGCCAAGAGACCCAGTACTTC
-	TRBJ1-1	TRBV5-5	-	CASSLRQNIGMNTEAFF	TGTGCCAGCAGCTTAAGACAGAACATAGGAATGAACACTGAAGCTTTCTTT
-	TRBJ2-1	TRBV11-2	-	CASSLPETSNEQFF	TGTGCCAGCAGCTTACCGGAGACTTCCAATGAGCAGTTCTTC
-	TRBJ1-1	TRBV5-1	-	CASSILMGAEAFF	TGCGCCAGCAGCATCCTCATGGGGGCTGAAGCTTTCTTT
-	TRBJ1-2	TRBV20-1	-	CSATEVRGYYGYTF	TGCAGTGCTACCGAGGTCAGGGGATACTATGGCTACACCTTC
-	TRBJ2-5	TRBV6-1	TRBD2	CASSSGLAGLKETQYF	TGTGCCAGCTCCTCCGGACTAGCGGGACTAAAAGAGACCCAGTACTTC
-	TRBJ2-4	TRBV10-3	TRBD1	CAISFGTAKNIQYF	TGTGCCATCAGCTTCGGGACAGCAAAAAACATTCAGTACTTC
few	TRBJ1-1	TRBV6-5	-	CASVSAGDTEAFF	TGTGCCAGTGTGTCGGCGGGGGACACTGAAGCTTTCTTT
few	TRBJ2-5	TRBV5-1	-	CASSFPGTETQYF	TGCGCCAGCAGCTTCCCCGGAACCGAGACCCAGTACTTC
many	TRBJ2-7	TRBV19	-	CASSMRSGTATYEQYF	TGTGCCAGTAGTATGCGAAGCGGGACAGCTACCTACGAGCAGTACTTC
-	TRBJ1-2	TRBV6-5	-	CASRASGFVYGYTF	TGTGCCAGCAGGGCATCAGGGTTCGTCTATGGCTACACCTTC
many	TRBJ2-1	TRBV5-1	-	CASSLGGADNEQFF	TGCGCCAGCAGCTTGGGAGGCGCAGACAATGAGCAGTTCTTC
-	TRBJ1-2	TRBV7-2	TRBD1	CASSRGQAYGYTF	TGTGCCAGCAGCCGGGGACAGGCCTATGGCTACACCTTC
-	TRBJ1-2	TRBV7-2	-	CASSSTWTNYGYTF	TGTGCCAGCAGCTCTACATGGACCAACTATGGCTACACCTTC
-	TRBJ2-2	TRBV13	-	CASSFYGSATGELFF	TGTGCCAGCAGCTTTTACGGGAGTGCAACCGGGGAGCTGTTTTTT
many	TRBJ2-6	TRBV12-3/TRBV12-4	-	CASSSGANVLTF	TGTGCCAGCAGTTCTGGGGCCAACGTCCTGACTTTC
many	TRBJ2-7	TRBV4-1	-	CASSQDTRTHSYEQYF	TGCGCCAGCAGCCAAGATACAAGGACACATTCCTACGAGCAGTACTTC
-	TRBJ2-7	TRBV5-1	TRBD1	CASSRTVGTEGYEQYF	TGCGCCAGCAGCCGGACGGTCGGGACAGAGGGCTACGAGCAGTACTTC
many	TRBJ1-1	TRBV7-9	-	CASSPGGGTEAFF	TGTGCCAGCAGTCCCGGTGGGGGGACTGAAGCTTTCTTT